What follows are 13 T cell receptor beta chains derived from one specimen sequenced in a study of cytomegalovirus exposure and HLA in healthy donors. 13 Jbeta primers and 60 Vbeta primers were used for the PCR. Repertoires were generated with immunoSEQ multiplex PCR, while TCRdb's copy carries only in-frame clones and drops some. Its clone listing holds about 120,000 clones. The material sequenced was PBMCs. These receptors all come from a man between 18 and 29 years old in good health and CMV-seronegative.

V is TRBV11-2 and J is TRBJ2-4; 10 positions agree with TRBD2. The CDR3 runs to 17 residues. The germline CDR1 and CDR2 sequences are SGHAT and FQNNGV. Germline trimming cut 6 bases from V and 3 bases from J; bases unmatched to any gene: 11. The CDR3 DNA sequence: TGTGCCAGCAGGAAACCGGGACTAGCGTCCGACAAAAACATTCAGTACTTC. This sequence encodes CASRKPGLASDKNIQYF.

The chain couples TRBV6-6 to TRBJ2-2; D may be TRBD1 (5 bases). Germline V gives CDR1 MNHNY, CDR2 SVGAGI (reference sequence). This CDR3 is built from 14 residues. The ends were cut back, 7 bases at V and 6 bases at J, with 15 bases in the middle. This CDR3 is CASTYSPGSGELFF. DNA of the CDR3: TGTGCCAGCACCTACTCCCCAGGGTCCGGGGAGCTGTTTTTT.

V is TRBV4-2 and J is TRBJ2-7; TRBD2 aligns across 9 bases. J was trimmed by 3 bases and V by 3 bases; bases with no gene match: 15. The CDR3 is 18 amino acids. From germline, CDR1 is LGHNA and CDR2 YNFKEQ. Here the CDR3 reads CASSQIGGTGLAIYEQYF. The CDR3, as DNA: TGTGCCAGCAGCCAGATCGGGGGAACGGGACTAGCAATCTACGAGCAGTACTTC.

The chain joins TRBV5-6 to TRBJ2-1; a weak D match, TRBD2 (5 bases). Germline CDR1 SGHDT, CDR2 YYEEEE. V was shortened by 3 bases and J by 5 bases, with 12 bases between the two germline ends. The CDR3 consists of 14 residues. The CDR3 DNA is TGTGCCAGCAGCTGGACTGGGCAGGACAATGAGCAGTTCTTC. This codes for CASSWTGQDNEQFF.

The rearrangement joins TRBV5-1 to TRBJ2-7; possibly TRBD2 for D (6 bases). The CDR3 spans 15 residues. Germline CDR1 SGHRS, CDR2 YFSETQ. The V end lost 4 bases, the J end lost 7 bases, and 21 bases lay between the germline ends. The CDR3 nucleotides read TGCGCCAGCAGCCCGGACGGAGCGCGGGATGGAGAGCAGTACTTC. It codes for CASSPDGARDGEQYF.

The chain joins TRBV27 to TRBJ2-7; tentative D call: TRBD2 (5 bases). Germline values: CDR1 MNHEY, CDR2 SMNVEV (reference sequence). V was clipped by 6 bases and J by 2 bases, with 20 bases between them. The length of the CDR3 is 16 residues. CDR3 residues: CASSRQRVGSPYEQYF. The CDR3 coding sequence is TGTGCCAGCAGCCGTCAACGTGTAGGGAGCCCCTACGAGCAGTACTTC.

V usage is TRBV7-2 and J usage is TRBJ2-7, with TRBD2 matching over 12 bases. CDR1 is SGHTA and CDR2 is FQGNSA in the germline V gene. V shed 1 base, J shed 7 bases, and the junction held 5 bases outside the gene matches. CDR3 length equals 15 residues. The CDR3 DNA reads as TGTGCCAGCAGCTTAGAACTAGCGGGAGGTCAGGAGCAGTACTTC. It translates to CASSLELAGGQEQYF.

The chain is built from TRBV5-1 and TRBJ2-5; 7 bases agree with TRBD1. The V and J ends lost 2 bases and 1 base, in that order; junction bases with no gene match: 2. The CDR3 sequence is 14 residues long. From germline, CDR1 is SGHRS and CDR2 YFSETQ. The CDR3 here is CASSFGQAQETQYF. Written as DNA, the CDR3 is TGCGCCAGCAGCTTTGGACAGGCCCAAGAGACCCAGTACTTC. Supplemented by reference TRBV5-1 and TRBJ2-5, the full variable domain reads KAGVTQTPRYLIKTRGQQVTLSCSPISGHRSVSWYQQTPGQGLQFLFEYFSETQRNKGNFPGRFSGRQFSNSRSEMNVSTLELGDSALYLCASSFGQAQETQYFGPGTRLLVL.

The J gene is TRBJ1-6, the V gene TRBV27, with 7 bases lining up with TRBD1. With 6 bases clipped from V and 5 bases from J, the junction kept 10 bases outside the gene matches. Germline V gene lookup returns CDR1 MNHEY and CDR2 SMNVEV (reference sequence). The CDR3 loop spans 16 amino acids. CDR3 sequence reads: CASRRDWTGNNSPLHF. DNA of the CDR3: TGTGCCAGCAGACGAGATTGGACAGGCAATAATTCACCCCTCCACTTT.

The J gene is TRBJ1-2, the V gene TRBV11-2; D is ambiguous. Germline CDR1 is SGHAT and CDR2 is FQNNGV. The CDR3 runs to 14 residues. V was trimmed by 0 bases and J by 2 bases, leaving 7 bases between them. This chain's CDR3 is CASSLDRQNYGYTF. CDR3 bases: TGTGCCAGCAGCTTAGACAGGCAGAACTATGGCTACACCTTC.

Here the CDR3 DNA reads TGTGCCAGCAGCGACACCCCCCTCTATGGCTACACCTTC. Its translation: CASSDTPLYGYTF. The chain carries TRBV7-9 and TRBJ1-2; D unresolved. Deletions cut 5 bases from V and 4 bases from J, with 11 bases between. This CDR3 contains 13 residues. Germline CDR1 reads SEHNR; CDR2 reads FQNEAQ (reference sequence).

The V and J genes are TRBV4-3 and TRBJ2-5; 12 nucleotides agree with TRBD2. The CDR3 contains 18 residues. Germline V lookup: CDR1 LGHNA, CDR2 YSLEER. J lost 2 bases, V lost 4 bases, and 11 bases had no gene match. The CDR3 protein is CASSRRKLGTSGQETQYF. The DNA for the CDR3 is TGCGCCAGCAGCCGCAGAAAGCTTGGGACTAGCGGGCAAGAGACCCAGTACTTC.

This chain joins TRBV6-5 and TRBJ1-4, with 8 bases fitting TRBD1. This CDR3 is 15 amino acids long. Per germline, CDR1 MNHEY and CDR2 SVGAGI. Trimming cost V 6 bases and J 8 bases; bases outside gene matches: 11. This chain's CDR3 is CASSPLGQGREKLFF. As DNA, the CDR3 is TGTGCCAGCAGCCCTTTAGGACAGGGAAGGGAAAAACTGTTTTTT.